This T cell receptor beta chain is from a study of shared clonotypes between healthy human individuals. Deletions cut 5 bases from V and 0 bases from J, with 13 bases between. The CDR3 contains 15 residues. The V gene's germline CDR1 is SNHLY and CDR2 FYNNEI. Sequenced by immunoSEQ multiplex PCR; TCRdb stores in-frame clones only, minus some. This sample yields roughly 490,000 clones, of which roughly 85% are seen a single time; approximately 12% belongs to the top ten. This clone was observed at least ten times. The sample holds other DNA sequences that translate to the same CDR3. This receptor was obtained from a woman in her thirties or forties in good health. Some clones in this sample may be carry-over from other donors' samples. The chain has TRBV2 and TRBJ1-1; D unresolved. Sequencing was carried out using PBMCs. The CDR3 DNA reads TGTGCCAGCAGTCGAAAATCGGCCATGAACACTGAAGCTTTCTTT. Its translation: CASSRKSAMNTEAFF. Together with reference TRBV2 and TRBJ1-1, the CDR3 gives the full variable domain: EPEVTQTPSHQVTQMGQEVILRCVPISNHLYFYWYRQILGQKVEFLVSFYNNEISEKSEIFDDQFSVERPDGSNFTLKIRSTKLEDSAMYFCASSRKSAMNTEAFFGQGTRLTVV.